The present TCR beta chain was sequenced within a study of CD8+CD57+ T cells in acquired aplastic anemia. Only patients with CD8+CD57+ cell expansion on flow cytometry were chosen for sequencing. V was clipped by 5 bases and J by 5 bases, with 8 bases between them. The CDR3 is 12 residues long. From germline, CDR1 is LNHDA and CDR2 SQIVND (reference sequence). Researchers used genomic DNA as the template to profile TCR beta VDJ and CDR3. Using its own MiXCR run on the reads, TCRdb lists one record per CDR3 protein. The sample lists 200,000 to 300,000 distinct CDR3 sequences, approximately 45% seen once, with over 7.5% in the top ten.

The sample consisted of sorted CD4+, CD8+, or CD8+CD57+ T cells (not recorded which) from PBMCs. The sequence derives from a human donor with aplastic anemia. This chain connects TRBV19 to TRBJ2-3, with no clear D. The CDR3 sequence is CASSPHKDTQYF. DNA of the CDR3: TGTGCCAGTAGTCCTCACAAAGATACGCAGTATTTT.